These 10 T cell receptor beta chains share one sample of origin, sequenced in a study of vaccination and CD4 T cells after COVID-19. Treatment of the sample: roughly ten-day PBMC culture with coronavirus spike peptide pools or control peptides (ViraFEST assay). Once obtained from cultured CD4+ T cells, the DNA was sequenced using the Oncomine TCR Beta short-read assay. TCRdb processed the PCR reads anew with MiXCR; each CDR3 protein has one entry. The data show around 6,000 distinct CDR3 sequences, roughly two thirds seen once. Antigen specificity for these receptors is unknown. Sequenced input: CD4+ T cells from blood, cultured in vitro. The source is a human donor who had recovered from COVID-19.

V is TRBV6-1 and J is TRBJ2-2; D gene ambiguous. The ends were cut back, 1 base at V and 1 base at J, with 13 bases in the middle. The V gene's germline CDR1 is MNHNS and CDR2 SASEGT. This CDR3 has 17 amino acids. The CDR3 is CASSEVGFWGNTGELFF. The CDR3 coding sequence is TGTGCCAGCAGTGAAGTGGGGTTCTGGGGGAACACCGGGGAGCTGTTTTTT.

The chain links TRBV10-3 to TRBJ1-1, with a tentative D call TRBD1 (5 bases). CDR1 is ENHRY and CDR2 is SYGVKD in the germline V gene. The CDR3 is 13 amino acids. The CDR3 nucleotides read TGTGCAAGCGGAAGGGACTTAAACACTGAAGCTTTCTTT. Encoded protein: CASGRDLNTEAFF.

The genes are TRBV20-1 and TRBJ2-3; 13 positions match TRBD2. Trimming took 0 bases from V and 7 from J; bases not matched to a gene: 4. Per the germline V gene, CDR1 is DFQATT and CDR2 is SNEGSKA (reference sequence). The CDR3 sequence is 15 residues long. CDR3 loop: CSARELAGGLNTQYF. The CDR3 nucleotides read TGCAGTGCTAGAGAACTAGCGGGGGGGCTAAATACGCAGTATTTT.

The chain combines TRBV28 with TRBJ2-7; 9 bases fit TRBD1. Germline V gene sequence: CDR1 MDHEN, CDR2 SYDVKM. The V and J ends lost 6 bases and 2 bases, in that order; junction bases with no gene match: 11. This CDR3 is 16 amino acids long. The CDR3 bases are TGTGCCAGCAGCCCGATCGGGACAGGGCGTACCTACGAGCAGTACTTC. Its protein product is CASSPIGTGRTYEQYF. The whole variable domain, filled in from reference TRBV28 and TRBJ2-7, reads DVKVTQSSRYLVKRTGEKVFLECVQDMDHENMFWYRQDPGLGLRLIYFSYDVKMKEKGDIPEGYSVSREKKERFSLILESASTNQTSMYLCASSPIGTGRTYEQYFGPGTRLTVT.

The rearrangement uses TRBV6-1 and TRBJ1-5; D is possibly TRBD1 (6 bases). Germline CDR1 reads MNHNS; CDR2 reads SASEGT. V lost 6 bases, J lost 0 bases, and 21 bases lay in between. The CDR3 contains 18 residues. CDR3 region: CASRPVRGRAYSNQPQHF. DNA for the CDR3: TGTGCCAGCAGACCGGTCAGGGGTAGGGCCTATAGCAATCAGCCCCAGCATTTT.

In its sample, this clonotype ranks as medium-sized. The V call is TRBV5-5, the J call TRBJ1-2; 8 bases agree with TRBD1. This CDR3 comprises 14 residues. The germline gives CDR1 SGHKS, CDR2 YYEKEE (reference sequence). The J segment lost 4 bases and the V segment lost 4 bases, leaving 6 bases of the junction unmatched. Written as DNA, the CDR3 is TGTGCCAGCAGCCCGACAGGGGTGGGCTATGGCTACACCTTC. Residues: CASSPTGVGYGYTF.

The chain recombines TRBV30 with TRBJ2-7, with a possible D match to TRBD1 (5 bases). The germline gives CDR1 GTSNPN, CDR2 SVGIG (reference sequence). V shed 3 bases and J shed 4 bases, with 10 bases lying between them. CDR3 length: 12 residues. Here the CDR3 reads CAWSRDRYEQYF. In DNA form, the CDR3 reads TGTGCCTGGAGCAGGGATAGGTACGAGCAGTACTTC.

The chain combines TRBV20-1 with TRBJ2-5; 7 nucleotides match TRBD1. Germline loops: CDR1 DFQATT, CDR2 SNEGSKA (reference sequence). The CDR3 length is 11 residues. The J segment lost 2 bases and the V segment lost 6 bases, leaving 0 bases of the junction unmatched. For the CDR3, the DNA is TGCAGTGCGGGACAGCAAGAGACCCAGTACTTC. Translated: CSAGQQETQYF.

The gene calls are TRBV6-5 and TRBJ2-3, with D perhaps TRBD2 (5 bases). V was trimmed by 4 bases and J by 5 bases, leaving 16 bases between them. The germline CDR1 and CDR2 sequences are MNHEY and SVGAGI. CDR3 length equals 15 residues. CDR3 protein: CASSSGLKVGDTQYF. The CDR3 nucleotides read TGTGCCAGCAGTTCAGGACTTAAAGTAGGAGATACGCAGTATTTT.

This clonotype was recorded only once. The chain combines TRBV30 with TRBJ2-5; 7 bases agree with TRBD2. Trimming at V came to 8 bases and at J to 2 bases, leaving 11 bases not matched to a gene. CDR1 is GTSNPN, CDR2 SVGIG, per germline (reference sequence). The CDR3 is 14 amino acids. The CDR3 loop is CAAGRGTMQETQYF. The CDR3 bases are TGTGCCGCAGGCCGGGGGACTATGCAAGAGACCCAGTACTTC.